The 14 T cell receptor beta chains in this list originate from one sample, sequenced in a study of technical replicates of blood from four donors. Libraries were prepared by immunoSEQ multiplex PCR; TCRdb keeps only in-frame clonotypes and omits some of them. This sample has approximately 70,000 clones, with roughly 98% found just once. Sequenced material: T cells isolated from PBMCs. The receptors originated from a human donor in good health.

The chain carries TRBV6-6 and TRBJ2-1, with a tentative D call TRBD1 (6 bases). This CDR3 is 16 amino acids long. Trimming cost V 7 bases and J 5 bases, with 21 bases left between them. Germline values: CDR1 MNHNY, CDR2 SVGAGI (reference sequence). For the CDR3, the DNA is TGTGCCAGCAACAATACTCCCCGGGACAAAAACAATGAGCAGTTCTTC. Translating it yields CASNNTPRDKNNEQFF.

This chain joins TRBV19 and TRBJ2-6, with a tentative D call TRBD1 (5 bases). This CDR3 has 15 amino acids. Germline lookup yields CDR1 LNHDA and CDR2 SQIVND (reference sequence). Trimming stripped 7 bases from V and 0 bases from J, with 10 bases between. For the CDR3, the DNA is TGTGCCAGTAAAGGACAATACTCTGGGGCCAACGTCCTGACTTTC. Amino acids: CASKGQYSGANVLTF.

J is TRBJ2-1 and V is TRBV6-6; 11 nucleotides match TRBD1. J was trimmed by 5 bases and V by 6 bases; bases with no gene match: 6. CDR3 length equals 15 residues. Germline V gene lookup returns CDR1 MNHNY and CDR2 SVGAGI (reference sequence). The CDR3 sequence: CASSTRDRGDNEQFF. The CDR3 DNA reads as TGTGCCAGCAGCACCCGGGACAGGGGGGACAATGAGCAGTTCTTC.

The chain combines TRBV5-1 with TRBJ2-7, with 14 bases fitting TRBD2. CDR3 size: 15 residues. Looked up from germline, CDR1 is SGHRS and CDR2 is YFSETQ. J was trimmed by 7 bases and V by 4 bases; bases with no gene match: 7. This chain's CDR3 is CASSASGLAGVEQYF. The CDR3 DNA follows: TGCGCCAGCAGCGCGTCGGGACTAGCGGGAGTGGAGCAGTACTTC. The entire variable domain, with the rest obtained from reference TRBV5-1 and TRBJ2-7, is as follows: KAGVTQTPRYLIKTRGQQVTLSCSPISGHRSVSWYQQTPGQGLQFLFEYFSETQRNKGNFPGRFSGRQFSNSRSEMNVSTLELGDSALYLCASSASGLAGVEQYFGPGTRLTVT.

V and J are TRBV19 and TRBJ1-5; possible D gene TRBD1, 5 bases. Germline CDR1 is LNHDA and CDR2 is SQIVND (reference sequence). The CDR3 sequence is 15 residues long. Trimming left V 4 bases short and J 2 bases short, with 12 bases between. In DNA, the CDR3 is TGTGCCAGTAGTAGTCATGCGGGGGGCAATCAGCCCCAGCATTTT. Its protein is CASSSHAGGNQPQHF.

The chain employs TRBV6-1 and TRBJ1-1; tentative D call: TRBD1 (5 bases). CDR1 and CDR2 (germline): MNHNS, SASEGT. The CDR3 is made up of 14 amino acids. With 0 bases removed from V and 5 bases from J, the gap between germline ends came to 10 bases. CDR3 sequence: CASSEAPGFTEAFF. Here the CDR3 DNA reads TGTGCCAGCAGTGAAGCGCCAGGGTTTACTGAAGCTTTCTTT.

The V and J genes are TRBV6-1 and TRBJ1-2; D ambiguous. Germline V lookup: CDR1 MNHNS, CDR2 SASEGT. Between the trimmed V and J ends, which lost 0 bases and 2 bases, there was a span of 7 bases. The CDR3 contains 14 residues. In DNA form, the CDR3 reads TGTGCCAGCAGTGAAGCGCTTCGGAACTATGGCTACACCTTC. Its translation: CASSEALRNYGYTF.

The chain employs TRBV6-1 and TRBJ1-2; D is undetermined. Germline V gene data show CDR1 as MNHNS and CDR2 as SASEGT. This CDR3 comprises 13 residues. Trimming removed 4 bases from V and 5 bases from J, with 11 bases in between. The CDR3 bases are TGTGCCAGCAGTGTGGAGGGCGTATATGGCTACACCTTC. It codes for CASSVEGVYGYTF.

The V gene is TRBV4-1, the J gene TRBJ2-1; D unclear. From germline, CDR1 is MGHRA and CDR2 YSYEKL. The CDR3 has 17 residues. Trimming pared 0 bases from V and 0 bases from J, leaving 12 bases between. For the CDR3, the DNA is TGCGCCAGCAGCCAAGATCTTCCCTATAACTCCTACAATGAGCAGTTCTTC. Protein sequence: CASSQDLPYNSYNEQFF.

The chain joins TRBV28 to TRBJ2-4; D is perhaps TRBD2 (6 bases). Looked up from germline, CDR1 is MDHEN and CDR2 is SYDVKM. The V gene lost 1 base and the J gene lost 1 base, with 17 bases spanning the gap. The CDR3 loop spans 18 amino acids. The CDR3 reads CASSLSFLGSRAKNIQYF. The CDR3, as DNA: TGTGCCAGCAGTTTATCCTTTCTCGGGAGTAGGGCCAAAAACATTCAGTACTTC.

The CDR3 is CASSLHRDTYYEQYF. CDR3 nucleotides: TGTGCCAGCAGTTTACACCGGGATACGTACTACGAGCAGTACTTC. This chain uses TRBV27 with TRBJ2-7, with D possibly TRBD2 on 5 matching bases. The CDR3 covers 15 residues. The V gene's germline CDR1 is MNHEY and CDR2 SMNVEV (reference sequence). The ends were cut back, 2 bases at V and 3 bases at J, with 14 bases in the middle.

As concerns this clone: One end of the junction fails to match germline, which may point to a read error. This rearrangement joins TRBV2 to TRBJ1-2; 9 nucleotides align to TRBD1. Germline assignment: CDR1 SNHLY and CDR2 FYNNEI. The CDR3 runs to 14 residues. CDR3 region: CAGRFGTGNYGYTF. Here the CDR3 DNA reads TGTGCCGGCAGATTCGGGACAGGGAACTATGGCTACACCTTC.

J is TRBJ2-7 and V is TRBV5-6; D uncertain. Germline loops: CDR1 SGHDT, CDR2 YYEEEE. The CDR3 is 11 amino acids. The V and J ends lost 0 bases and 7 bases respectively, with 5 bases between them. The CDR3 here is CASSLVEEQYF. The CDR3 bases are TGTGCCAGCAGCTTGGTTGAGGAGCAGTACTTC.

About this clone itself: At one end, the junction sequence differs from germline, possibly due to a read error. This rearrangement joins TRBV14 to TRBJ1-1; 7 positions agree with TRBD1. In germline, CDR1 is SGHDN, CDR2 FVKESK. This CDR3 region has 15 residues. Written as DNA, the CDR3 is TGTGCCAGCAGCGAAGACAGGGATAGTGGCACTGAAGCTTTCTTT. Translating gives CASSEDRDSGTEAFF.